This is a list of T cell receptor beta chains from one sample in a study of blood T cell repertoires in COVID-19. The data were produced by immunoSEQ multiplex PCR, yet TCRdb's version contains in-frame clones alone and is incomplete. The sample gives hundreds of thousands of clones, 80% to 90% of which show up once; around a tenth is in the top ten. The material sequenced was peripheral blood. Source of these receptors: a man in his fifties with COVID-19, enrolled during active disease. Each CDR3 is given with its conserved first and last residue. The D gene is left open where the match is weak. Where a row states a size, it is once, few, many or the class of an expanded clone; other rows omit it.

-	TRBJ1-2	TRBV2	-	CASLYNRRYGYTF	TGTGCCAGCCTCTACAACAGACGCTATGGCTACACCTTC
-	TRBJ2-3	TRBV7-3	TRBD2	CASSLTGLALDTQYF	TGTGCCAGCAGCTTAACGGGACTAGCGTTGGATACGCAGTATTTT
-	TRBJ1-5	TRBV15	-	CATSRPEGNQPQHF	TGTGCCACCAGCCGCCCGGAGGGAAATCAGCCCCAGCATTTT
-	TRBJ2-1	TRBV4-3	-	CASSQDRGGRYNEQFF	TGCGCCAGCAGCCAAGATAGGGGGGGGAGGTACAATGAGCAGTTCTTC
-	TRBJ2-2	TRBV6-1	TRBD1	CASSGKQGARAGELFF	TGTGCCAGCAGTGGAAAACAGGGGGCGCGGGCCGGGGAGCTGTTTTTT
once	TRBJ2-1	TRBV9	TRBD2	CASSEYGTSDGEQFF	TGTGCCAGCAGCGAATACGGGACTAGCGACGGTGAGCAGTTCTTC
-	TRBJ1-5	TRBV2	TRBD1	CASSIDRGGQPQHF	TGTGCCAGCAGTATCGACAGGGGAGGTCAGCCCCAGCATTTT
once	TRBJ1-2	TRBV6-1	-	CASSERGGAYGYTF	TGTGCCAGCAGTGAAAGAGGGGGGGCGTATGGCTACACCTTC
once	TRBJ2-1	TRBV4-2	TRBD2	CASSQDRLAGGQTSSYNEQFF	TGTGCCAGCAGCCAAGATCGCCTAGCGGGAGGACAAACGAGCTCCTACAATGAGCAGTTCTTC
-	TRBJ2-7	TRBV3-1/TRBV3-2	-	CASSQNTGTEQYF	TGTGCCAGCAGCCAAAATACAGGGACCGAGCAGTACTTC